The entry that follows covers one TCR beta chain sequence. The antigen this receptor binds is unknown. No base-level quality is on record; no much larger clone is a single base apart. The immunoSEQ hsTCRB v3.0 assay was used at survey level resolution to sequence the TRB variable region. A depth of roughly 35,000-50,000 T-cell genomes per sample was targeted for TRB sequencing. Pooled TRB libraries were sequenced on an Illumina MiSeq with a v3 150-cycle kit. Regarding the original processing steps: Repertoire analysis was performed in R inside a reproducible Nextflow workflow that covered QC, data transformation and analysis. LymphoSeq2, an R package for exploring AIRR-Seq data, was used to implement the custom analyses. Four samples that yielded fewer than 5000 total TRB sequences were excluded, so that under 200 HIV repertoires were analyzed. Among the approximately 190 retained HIV repertoires, 59 were collected before ART initiation and under 150 after ART initiation. Repertoires were downsampled to 5000 TRB nucleotide sequences, with summary statistics averaged over 100 downsampling iterations. TRB sequences were retained for analysis only if CDR3 regions of at least seven amino acids were present. Two measures captured diversity: a Shannon entropy-derived clonality score and the Gini coefficient. In the repertoire networks, any two of the top 5000 CDR3 amino acid sequences were linked whenever the two sequences differed by an edit distance of one. Antigen specificity groups and MHC restriction were predicted for TRB CDR3 amino acid sequences with GLIPH2. CDR3 amino acid sequences were matched against VDJdb and McPAS-TCR to flag known CMV, EBV, HIV or tissue antigen associations. Pre-ART, post-ART and control groups were compared with Wilcoxon signed-rank tests and Holm-Bonferroni correction. TCRdb provides this immuneACCESS table in a form limited to in-frame rearrangements. Some clones are lacking; in checked studies, under half of them reflect an unresolved V gene, and why the rest are absent is not known. V, J and clone size are taken as reported in that table, and D and trimming were inferred from the DNA itself. Within this sample are fewer than 45,000 clones, with 94% of them counted one time only. Of the sample, just over 3.5% is held by the ten largest clones.

Participants were included only if at least one PBMC sample before ART initiation and at least two post-ART samples were available. Every participant with HIV received treatment in the United States of America. Before DNA extraction, cryopreserved samples of roughly 0.85-10 million PBMC were thawed and washed. At the time of the earliest PBMC sample, participants with HIV were aged between roughly 20 and 55 years. Per participant, PBMC samples came from 1-4 timepoints prior to ART initiation and 2-8 timepoints following ART initiation, for a median of 7 samples. Serial HIV viral load, CD4+ T-cell count, ART history and demographic data were obtained for every participant. Using a Qiagen kit on a QIAcube, genomic DNA was extracted from unsorted PBMC, with samples processed in batches of 12. This entry belongs to a study of long-term antiretroviral therapy in people with HIV (dated by TCRdb to 2022 to 2024). With respect to the entire study: The earliest samples were collected roughly a decade before the 2015 WHO recommendation for immediate ART, at a time when ART was usually postponed until CD4 counts fell. Eleven of the 30 participants with HIV were female. No cross-contamination during QIAcube processing was shown when test extractions of a monoclonal T-cell line were performed alongside approximately 32 polyclonal samples. A retrospective serial study tested whether ART initiation and durable HIV suppression were associated with changes in peripheral blood TRB repertoire composition and diversity. A total of 192 cryopreserved PBMC samples were contributed to the cohort by 30 adults with confirmed HIV infection, with samples collected serially over a mean of roughly six years (range 1-12).

CDR3 length: 15 amino acids, cysteine to phenylalanine. Of the read, only the CDR3 DNA is kept; its 45 bases are in frame from base 1. The germline V end is reduced by 4 bases and the J end by 2 bases; junction bases left unmatched: 7. From a lookup of the germline V gene, CDR1 and CDR2 are SGHRS and YFSETQ. General findings and caveats noted by the study authors: Because cell numbers in pre-ART samples were limited, unsorted PBMC were profiled instead of sorted CD4+ and CD8+ T cells. Samples dated from the mid-2000s to the late 2010s, and the ART regimens used may be less effective than current ones. Starting ART was linked to a significant rise in TRB diversity, yet even with long-term ART the diversity remained significantly lower than in transplant donor controls. Expanded TRB clones identified before ART initiation dominated the repertoire across all time points, though the dominance fluctuated and decreased in many PLHIV after ART. Limited PBMC availability meant only the TCR beta chain was sequenced, without alpha chain pairing. Compared with controls, HIV repertoires had narrower CDR3 length ranges, and the network structure pointed to an antigen-experienced repertoire that shifted only slightly toward naive after ART. Inferences about post-ART repertoire changes are limited because no data were available on ART adherence, viral resistance or therapy changes.

The sequence is built from TRBV5-1 and TRBJ2-3; 7 middle bases align to TRBD1. The material was unsorted PBMCs, obtained 4.1 years after starting antiretroviral therapy. This TCR was recovered from a woman aged 50 to 65 with HIV. The sequenced DNA is TGCGCCAGCAGCCGGGACAGCTCCCCCACAGATACGCAGTATTTT. It translates to CASSRDSSPTDTQYF.